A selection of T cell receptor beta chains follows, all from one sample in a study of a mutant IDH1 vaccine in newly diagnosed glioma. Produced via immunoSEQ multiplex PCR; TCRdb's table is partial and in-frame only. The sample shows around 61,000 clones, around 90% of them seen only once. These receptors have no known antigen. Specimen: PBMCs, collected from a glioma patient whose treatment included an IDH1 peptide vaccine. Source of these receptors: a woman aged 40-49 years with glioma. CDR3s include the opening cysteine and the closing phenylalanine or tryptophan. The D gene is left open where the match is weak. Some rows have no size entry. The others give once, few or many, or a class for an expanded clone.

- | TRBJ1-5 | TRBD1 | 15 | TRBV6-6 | TGTGCCAGCAGTTCGGACAGGGCGGTAAATCAGCCCCAGCATTTT | CASSSDRAVNQPQHF
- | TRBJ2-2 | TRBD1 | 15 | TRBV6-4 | TGTGCCAGCAGTGACGGACAGGGAGGAACCGGGGAGCTGTTTTTT | CASSDGQGGTGELFF
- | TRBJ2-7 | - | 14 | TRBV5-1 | TGCGCCAGCAGCTCACAGGGTATGGCTTACGAGCAGTACTTC | CASSSQGMAYEQYF
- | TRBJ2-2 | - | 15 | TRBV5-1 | TGCGCCAGCAGCCACGGAGCAGGCCCCATCGGGGAGCTGTTTTTT | CASSHGAGPIGELFF
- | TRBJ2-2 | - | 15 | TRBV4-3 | TGCGCCAGCAGCCTGGGGGCCTCGAACACCGGGGAGCTGTTTTTT | CASSLGASNTGELFF
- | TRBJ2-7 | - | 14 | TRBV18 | TGTGCCAGCTCACCTGGGACCGATGCCTACGAGCAGTACTTC | CASSPGTDAYEQYF
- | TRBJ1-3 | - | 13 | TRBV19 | TGTGCCAGTACTTTCGCGGGGCGAAACACCATATATTTT | CASTFAGRNTIYF
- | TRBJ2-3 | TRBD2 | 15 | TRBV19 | TGTGCCAGTAGTATTCGCGGGGGGGTTGCAGATACGCAGTATTTT | CASSIRGGVADTQYF
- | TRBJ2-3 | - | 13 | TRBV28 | TGTGCCTGTTCGGGGACATTTATAGATACGCAGTATTTT | CACSGTFIDTQYF
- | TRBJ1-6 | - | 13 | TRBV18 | TGTGCCAGCTCACCAGGGGTAAACTCACCCCTCCACTTT | CASSPGVNSPLHF
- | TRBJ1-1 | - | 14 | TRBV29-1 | TGCAGCGTCCGGGACCCTACTCTGAACACTGAAGCTTTCTTT | CSVRDPTLNTEAFF
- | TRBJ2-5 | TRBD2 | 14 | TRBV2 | TGTGCCAGCTCTCGAGCGGGAGGGAAAGAGACCCAGTACTTC | CASSRAGGKETQYF
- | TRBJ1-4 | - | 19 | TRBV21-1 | TGTGCCAGCAGCCCTTCCAAGGGGGGGGCCTGGCCCGAGAATGAAAAACTGTTTTTT | CASSPSKGGAWPENEKLFF
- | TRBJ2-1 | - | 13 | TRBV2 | TGTGCCAGCAGGGGCCCCCCCTACAATGAGCAGTTCTTC | CASRGPPYNEQFF
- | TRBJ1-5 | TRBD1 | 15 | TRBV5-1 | TGCGCCAGCAGCACCACAGGGGATGAAAATCAGCCCCAGCATTTT | CASSTTGDENQPQHF
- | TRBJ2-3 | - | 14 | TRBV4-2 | TGTGCCAGCAGCAGGGGGGCTAGCACAGATACGCAGTATTTT | CASSRGASTDTQYF
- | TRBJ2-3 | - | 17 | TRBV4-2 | TGTGCCAGCAGCCAAGATCCCGAACAGCGGTACACAGATACGCAGTATTTT | CASSQDPEQRYTDTQYF
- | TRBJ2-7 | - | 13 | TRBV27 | TGTGCCAGCAGTTTAATGGGGCCTGAAGAGCAGTACTTC | CASSLMGPEEQYF
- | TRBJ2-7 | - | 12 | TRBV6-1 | TGTGCCAGCAGTGGCGGGTGGTACGAGCAGTACTTC | CASSGGWYEQYF
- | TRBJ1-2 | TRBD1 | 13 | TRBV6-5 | TGTGCCAGCAGACGACAGGGGGAGGGGGGCTACACCTTC | CASRRQGEGGYTF
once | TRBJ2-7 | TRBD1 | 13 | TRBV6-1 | TGTGCCACCAGGGACAGGGCCGGTTACGAGCAGTACTTC | CATRDRAGYEQYF
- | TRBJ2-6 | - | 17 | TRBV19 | TGTGCCAGTAGTATCCGAGGGAGGATCTCTGGGGCCAACGTCCTGACTTTC | CASSIRGRISGANVLTF
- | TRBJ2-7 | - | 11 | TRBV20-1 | TGCAGTGCCCCCCGAGGGTACGAGCAGTACTTC | CSAPRGYEQYF
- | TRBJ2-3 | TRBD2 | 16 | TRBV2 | TGTGCCAGCAGATATACTCCCGGGACTAGCGGGAACCAGCAGTATTTT | CASRYTPGTSGNQQYF
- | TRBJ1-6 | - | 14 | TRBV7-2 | TGTGCCAGCACCCTGGACAGCCGCTATTCACCCCTCCACTTT | CASTLDSRYSPLHF
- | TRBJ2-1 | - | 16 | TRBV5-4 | TGTGCCAGCAGACCGGGGGCCCCGAGCTCCTACAATGAGCAGTTCTTC | CASRPGAPSSYNEQFF
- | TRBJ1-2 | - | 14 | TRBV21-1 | TGTGCCAGCAGCGAGATAGGGTGGAACTATGGCTACACCTTC | CASSEIGWNYGYTF
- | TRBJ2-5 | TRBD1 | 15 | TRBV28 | TGTGCCAGCAGTTTACTAGGGGGCTCCAAAGAGACCCAGTACTTC | CASSLLGGSKETQYF
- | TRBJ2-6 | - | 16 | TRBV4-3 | TGCGCCAGCAGCCAAGATGTGGGGGTCGGGGCCAACGTCCTGACTTTC | CASSQDVGVGANVLTF
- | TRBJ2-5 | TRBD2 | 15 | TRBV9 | TGTGCCAGCAGCTCCTCTCTAGCGGGAGAAGAGACCCAGTACTTC | CASSSSLAGEETQYF
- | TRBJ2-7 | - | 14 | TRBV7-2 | TGTGCCAGCAACGATGGCAGGGGACTCTACGAGCAGTACTTC | CASNDGRGLYEQYF
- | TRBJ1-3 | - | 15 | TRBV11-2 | TGTGCCAGCAGCTTTTTCTCGGTCGTTGGAAACACCATATATTTT | CASSFFSVVGNTIYF
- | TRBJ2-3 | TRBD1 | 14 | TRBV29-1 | TGCAGCGTAGCTGACAGGGGGTCCACAGATACGCAGTATTTT | CSVADRGSTDTQYF
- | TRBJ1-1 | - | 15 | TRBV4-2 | TGTGCCAGCAACCCTCGTGGCAGAGAGAACACTGAAGCTTTCTTT | CASNPRGRENTEAFF
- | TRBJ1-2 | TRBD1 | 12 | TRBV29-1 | TGCAGCGTTGAAAACAGGGGGGAAGGCTACACCTTC | CSVENRGEGYTF